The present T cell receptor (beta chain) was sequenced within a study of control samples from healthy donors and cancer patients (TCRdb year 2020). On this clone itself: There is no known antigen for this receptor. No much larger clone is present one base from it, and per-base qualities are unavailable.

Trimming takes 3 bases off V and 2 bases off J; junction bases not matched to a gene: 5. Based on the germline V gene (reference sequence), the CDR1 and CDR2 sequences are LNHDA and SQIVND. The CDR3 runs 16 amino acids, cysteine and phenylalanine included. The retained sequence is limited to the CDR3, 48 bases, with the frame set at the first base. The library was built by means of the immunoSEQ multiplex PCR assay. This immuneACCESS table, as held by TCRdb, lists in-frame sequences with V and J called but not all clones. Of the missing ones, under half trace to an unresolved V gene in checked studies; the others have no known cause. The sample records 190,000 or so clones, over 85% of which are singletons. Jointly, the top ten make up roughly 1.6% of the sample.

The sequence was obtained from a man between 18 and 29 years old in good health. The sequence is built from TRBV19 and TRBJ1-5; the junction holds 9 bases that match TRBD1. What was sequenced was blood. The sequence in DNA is TGTGCCAGTAGTATTGGGACAGGGTTGGGCAATCAGCCCCAGCATTTT. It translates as CASSIGTGLGNQPQHF.